The 10 T cell receptor beta chains in this list originate from one sample, sequenced in a study of CD8 T cells in ankylosing spondylitis. The study, taken as a whole, reports: Among TCR beta sequences, a motif of several highly homologous variants appeared characteristic of ankylosing spondylitis blood.

For these TCRs, the target antigens are not known. TCRdb re-analysed the 5' RACE reads in MiXCR, keeping a single row per CDR3 protein. The data hold approximately 440,000 distinct CDR3 sequences, with roughly 17% observed a single time. What was sequenced was blood, either unsorted or a sorted T cell fraction (not recorded which). These receptors all stem from a male donor with ankylosing spondylitis.

The rearrangement joins TRBV24-1 to TRBJ2-3; no clear D. Looked up from germline, CDR1 is KGHDR and CDR2 is SFDVKD. V was trimmed by 6 bases and J by 2 bases, leaving 17 bases between them. The CDR3 sequence is 16 residues long. CDR3 region: CATSQPTTPPTDTQYF. CDR3 in DNA: TGTGCCACCAGTCAACCAACAACTCCCCCCACAGATACGCAGTATTTT.

The V call is TRBV12-3 or TRBV12-4, the J call TRBJ2-7; D not resolved. CDR3 length: 13 residues. Trimming pared 6 bases from V and 0 bases from J, leaving 9 bases between. The CDR3, as DNA: TGTGCCAGCAGCCAAAAAAGCTCCTACGAGCAGTACTTC. Translated, it gives CASSQKSSYEQYF.

V is TRBV20-1 and J is TRBJ2-1, with 8 bases fitting TRBD2. This CDR3 comprises 15 residues. Per germline, CDR1 DFQATT and CDR2 SNEGSKA (reference sequence). Unmatched junction bases numbered 4, after V lost 3 bases and J lost 0 bases. The CDR3 DNA sequence: TGCAGTGCTAGCGGGGGGGGCGGCTCCTACAATGAGCAGTTCTTC. Its translation is CSASGGGGSYNEQFF.

This chain uses TRBV7-2 with TRBJ2-1; 9 bases match TRBD2. The J segment lost 4 bases and the V segment lost 5 bases, leaving 9 bases of the junction unmatched. The CDR3 has 16 amino acids. The germline V gene has CDR1 SGHTA and CDR2 FQGNSA. The CDR3 bases are TGTGCCAGCAGCGCTAGGATAGCGGGAGTTTACAATGAGCAGTTCTTC. Protein: CASSARIAGVYNEQFF.

This clonotype was observed a few times. V and J are TRBV29-1 and TRBJ2-2, with 8 nucleotides matching TRBD1. CDR1 and CDR2 from the germline V gene are SQVTM and ANQGSEA. The J segment lost 6 bases and the V segment lost 0 bases, leaving 6 bases of the junction unmatched. The CDR3 loop spans 15 amino acids. CDR3 sequence (DNA): TGCAGCGTTGAAGATCGGAGGACAGGGTCCGGGGAGCTGTTTTTT. Its translation: CSVEDRRTGSGELFF.

V is TRBV2 and J is TRBJ2-1, with 11 positions matching TRBD2. The trim removed 5 bases at V and 8 bases at J, leaving 14 bases unmatched. Per the germline V gene, CDR1 is SNHLY and CDR2 is FYNNEI. The CDR3 consists of 17 residues. The CDR3 region is CASSSQLAGGGGDEQFF. CDR3 in DNA: TGTGCCAGCAGTTCCCAGCTAGCGGGAGGCGGAGGGGATGAGCAGTTCTTC. Using reference TRBV2 and TRBJ2-1 for the parts outside the CDR3, the full variable domain is EPEVTQTPSHQVTQMGQEVILRCVPISNHLYFYWYRQILGQKVEFLVSFYNNEISEKSEIFDDQFSVERPDGSNFTLKIRSTKLEDSAMYFCASSSQLAGGGGDEQFFGPGTRLTVL.

In this sample, this clonotype turned up many times. The chain links TRBV12-3 or TRBV12-4 to TRBJ1-5; D is unresolved. V lost 1 base and J lost 1, with 8 bases in between. The CDR3 is made up of 15 amino acids. Here the CDR3 reads CASSLVGMSNQPQHF. The DNA for the CDR3 is TGTGCCAGCAGTTTAGTAGGGATGAGCAATCAGCCCCAGCATTTT.

The sample holds one count of this clonotype. The chain links TRBV6-5 to TRBJ2-7, with TRBD2 identical over 8 bases. Per germline, CDR1 MNHEY and CDR2 SVGAGI. The CDR3 has 14 amino acids. V lost 0 bases and J lost 3; bases outside the gene matches: 1. This chain's CDR3 is CASSYSGLVYEQYF. DNA for the CDR3: TGTGCCAGCAGTTACTCGGGACTAGTCTACGAGCAGTACTTC.

The rearrangement joins TRBV7-8 to TRBJ1-2; possibly TRBD1 for D (5 bases). The ends were cut back, 0 bases at V and 8 bases at J, with 19 bases in the middle. Per germline, CDR1 SGHVS and CDR2 FQNEAQ. The CDR3 covers 16 residues. The chain's CDR3 is CASSLASGQPSVGYTF. For the CDR3, the DNA is TGTGCCAGCAGCTTAGCTTCCGGACAACCAAGCGTGGGCTACACCTTC.

This clonotype was counted at least ten times. V gene TRBV12-3 or TRBV12-4 combines with J gene TRBJ2-7; weak D call: TRBD2 (7 bases). With 7 bases removed from V and 2 bases from J, the gap between germline ends came to 15 bases. This CDR3 is built from 14 residues. CDR3 amino acids: CASTLSGDTYEQYF. The CDR3 nucleotides are TGTGCCAGCACCCTGAGCGGGGACACCTACGAGCAGTACTTC.